This record concerns one T cell receptor beta chain sequence. Its antigen remains unknown. Whether given at about 4 or about 12 weeks, second doses were pooled. The germline CDR1 and CDR2 sequences are GTSNPN and SVGIG (reference sequence). V lost 2 bases to trimming and J lost 4 bases, with 9 bases between them. The CDR3 contains 13 residues. Libraries were prepared by immunoSEQ multiplex PCR; TCRdb keeps only in-frame clonotypes and omits some of them. Found here are roughly 120,000 clones, 92% of them singletons; the top ten hold roughly 1.5%. This entry comes from a study of T cell responses to AZD1222 COVID-19 vaccine. Study-level points and caveats: Nearly half of spike-specific TCRs reportedly target variant regions that are unmutated in the B.1.351 and B.1.1.7 variants. Just a handful of AZD1222 recipients were seropositive at baseline. Sampling that yielded the repertoires occurred only after the peak T cell response.

Material: peripheral blood, obtained 28 days after the second AZD1222 dose. This clonotype was obtained from an adult who received the AZD1222 COVID-19 vaccine. The chain employs TRBV30 and TRBJ1-5; D is ambiguous. CDR3 protein: CAWSKTSNQPQHF. The DNA of the CDR3 is TGTGCCTGGAGTAAGACCTCAAATCAGCCCCAGCATTTT.